The rows below give T cell receptor beta chains drawn from one sample of a study of cytomegalovirus exposure and HLA in healthy donors. Assay used: immunoSEQ multiplex PCR; TCRdb lists only in-frame clones, some missing. The profile shows over 120,000 clones, roughly 87% of them singletons. The sequenced material came from PBMCs. Receptor source: a man younger than 30 in good health and CMV-seropositive. Each CDR3 is given with its conserved first and last residue. The order of the fields is clone size, V gene, J gene, D gene, CDR3 DNA, CDR3 protein. The D gene is left open where the match is weak. The size entry is marked missing in some rows and otherwise reads once, few, many or a size class.

NA,TRBV2,TRBJ1-5,NA,TGTGCCAGCAGTGAAGCGCAAAGGGGTAGTCAGCCCCAGCATTTT,CASSEAQRGSQPQHF
NA,TRBV19,TRBJ2-7,NA,TGTGCCAGTAGTATTGGGGGAGGATCCAACGAGCAGTACTTC,CASSIGGGSNEQYF
few,TRBV7-9,TRBJ1-3,NA,TGTGCCAGCAGCCCCCAGGGTCTATCTGGAAACACCATATATTTT,CASSPQGLSGNTIYF
NA,TRBV15,TRBJ2-1,TRBD1,TGTGCCACCAGCAGTAACAGGGGCAATGAGCAGTTCTTC,CATSSNRGNEQFF
NA,TRBV27,TRBJ2-3,NA,TGTGCCAGCAGTTTCCTGGGGAGGAGCACAGATACGCAGTATTTT,CASSFLGRSTDTQYF
NA,TRBV5-1,TRBJ2-7,NA,TGCGCCAGCAGCGCAGACAGCTCCTACGAGCAGTACTTC,CASSADSSYEQYF
once,TRBV7-2,TRBJ2-7,NA,TGTGCCAGCAGCTTAGCAGCTCTATTGTCCGGGGTCAGCTTC,CASSLAALLSGVSF
NA,TRBV27,TRBJ1-5,TRBD1,TGTGCCAGCAGTTTGACAGGGGATCAGCCCCAGCATTTT,CASSLTGDQPQHF
NA,TRBV6-5,TRBJ1-3,TRBD1,TGTGCCAGCAGACGGGACGGGACAGCAAACACCATATATTTT,CASRRDGTANTIYF
NA,TRBV7-3,TRBJ2-3,NA,TGTGCCAGCAGCTTAGGCCAGGCAGATACGCAGTATTTT,CASSLGQADTQYF
NA,TRBV28,TRBJ1-1,NA,TGTGCCAGCTTCGGGGAGAACACTGAAGCTTTCTTT,CASFGENTEAFF
NA,TRBV7-6,TRBJ1-5,TRBD1,TGTGCCAGCAGCTTGGATTCACAGGGGCATCAGCCCCAGCATTTT,CASSLDSQGHQPQHF
NA,TRBV2,TRBJ2-3,TRBD2,TGTGCCAGCAGTAATGGCGGGAGAAAAACAGATACGCAGTATTTT,CASSNGGRKTDTQYF
few,TRBV2,TRBJ2-1,TRBD2,TGTGCCAGCAGCCGAACTAGCGGACCACCCTACAATGAGCAGTTCTTC,CASSRTSGPPYNEQFF
NA,TRBV11-3,TRBJ2-2,TRBD2,TGTGCCAGCAGCATGCGGGGGATGAACACCGGGGAGCTGTTTTTT,CASSMRGMNTGELFF
NA,TRBV7-7,TRBJ1-1,NA,TGTGCTAGCAGCATTACACAGAACACTGAAGCTTTCTTT,CASSITQNTEAFF
NA,TRBV6-6,TRBJ1-5,NA,TGTGCCAGCAGTTCCATCCAGGGGTATAGCAATCAGCCCCAGCATTTT,CASSSIQGYSNQPQHF
NA,TRBV4-1,TRBJ2-2,TRBD2,TGCGCCAGCAGCCAAAGTAGGGCGGGAGGGCGCACCGGGGAGCTGTTTTTT,CASSQSRAGGRTGELFF
NA,TRBV25-1,TRBJ1-2,TRBD1,TGTGCCAGCAGTGAATGGGACAGGAACTATGGCTACACCTTC,CASSEWDRNYGYTF
NA,TRBV6-6,TRBJ1-2,NA,TGTGCCAGCAGCGATGGACAAGGGTTGAATGGCTACACCTTC,CASSDGQGLNGYTF
NA,TRBV2,TRBJ1-5,NA,TGTGCCAGCAGTGGACAGGCGCGCAATCAGCCCCAGCATTTT,CASSGQARNQPQHF
NA,TRBV6-5,TRBJ1-4,NA,TGTGCCAGCAGTTACTCCTATGCAACTAATGAAAAACTGTTTTTT,CASSYSYATNEKLFF
NA,TRBV28,TRBJ1-2,NA,TGTGCCAGCAGTCCAGGACAGTTCCCGACACATAACTATGGCTACACCTTC,CASSPGQFPTHNYGYTF
NA,TRBV9,TRBJ1-2,TRBD1,TGTGCCAGCAGCGGGACAGGGTGGAACTATGGCTACACCTTC,CASSGTGWNYGYTF
NA,TRBV4-2,TRBJ1-1,NA,TGTGCCAGCAGCCACGCGGGGGGCCTAGGGCTGAACACTGAAGCTTTCTTT,CASSHAGGLGLNTEAFF
NA,TRBV7-2,TRBJ2-7,NA,TGTGCCAGCAGCTATGACGGAGGGTCCTACGAGCAGTACTTC,CASSYDGGSYEQYF
NA,TRBV18,TRBJ2-1,NA,TGTGCCAGCCTCCGGTCACTATCCTACAATGAGCAGTTCTTC,CASLRSLSYNEQFF
NA,TRBV7-9,TRBJ1-2,NA,TGTGCCAGCAGCTTTGGACAGCCAGTCGGCTATGGCTACACCTTC,CASSFGQPVGYGYTF
NA,TRBV11-3,TRBJ2-1,NA,TGTGCCAGCAGCTTAGATGGGTTCGGGGGAGGCTCCTACAATGAGCAGTTCTTC,CASSLDGFGGGSYNEQFF
NA,TRBV11-2,TRBJ2-1,TRBD2,TGTGCCAGTGGACTAGCGCACGGGGTGGGGCAGTTCTTC,CASGLAHGVGQFF
NA,TRBV7-9,TRBJ2-2,TRBD1,TGTGCCAGCAGCTTAGTAACGGGACAGGGAGCCGGGGAGCTGTTTTTT,CASSLVTGQGAGELFF
NA,TRBV6-5,TRBJ1-1,TRBD1,TGTGCCAGCAGCCGACAGGGGGCGAACACTGAAGCTTTCTTT,CASSRQGANTEAFF
NA,TRBV5-4,TRBJ1-5,TRBD1,TGTGCCAGCAGCCCGGACAGGGATCAGCCCCAGCATTTT,CASSPDRDQPQHF
NA,TRBV19,TRBJ2-5,NA,TGTGCCAGTACCGCCGCGGGATATCAAGAGACCCAGTACTTC,CASTAAGYQETQYF
few,TRBV25-1,TRBJ1-5,NA,TGTGCCAGCAGTGGGGAGGGTAATCAGCCCCAGCATTTT,CASSGEGNQPQHF
NA,TRBV5-6,TRBJ2-5,NA,TGTGCCAGCAGCACGGACTACCTCGAAGAGACCCAGTACTTC,CASSTDYLEETQYF
NA,TRBV6-6,TRBJ2-1,NA,TGTGCCAGCAGTTACGGAGAGGTGGGTGAGCAGTTCTTC,CASSYGEVGEQFF
NA,TRBV2,TRBJ2-2,NA,TGTGCCAGCGGCAGGGGCACCGGGGAGCTGTTTTTT,CASGRGTGELFF
NA,TRBV6-1,TRBJ1-5,NA,TGTGCCAGCAGTGAAGGTGGCGGGGATCAGCCCCAGCATTTT,CASSEGGGDQPQHF
once,TRBV5-1,TRBJ2-7,TRBD1,TGCGCCAGCAGCACCCTGGACAGGGACAACGAGCAGTACTTC,CASSTLDRDNEQYF
NA,TRBV9,TRBJ2-5,NA,TGTGCCAGCAGCCTTTGGGACACCCAAGAGACCCAGTACTTC,CASSLWDTQETQYF
NA,TRBV19,TRBJ2-1,TRBD2,TGTGCCAGTAGTATGTCTGCGGGAGGGGTAAATGAGCAGTTCTTC,CASSMSAGGVNEQFF
NA,TRBV25-1,TRBJ1-5,NA,TGTGCCAGCAGTGAAGAGGGTGGCAATCAGCCCCAGCATTTT,CASSEEGGNQPQHF
NA,TRBV19,TRBJ1-4,TRBD1,TGTGCCAGTAGCTCCGGGACAGGGGTATTTAATGAAAAACTGTTTTTT,CASSSGTGVFNEKLFF
NA,TRBV7-9,TRBJ1-1,TRBD1,TGTGCCAGCAGCTGGACAGGAACCGACATAGGAGCTTTCTTT,CASSWTGTDIGAFF
few,TRBV6-1,TRBJ1-5,NA,TGTGCCAGCAGTGCAGGACATGGCAATCAGCCCCAGCATTTT,CASSAGHGNQPQHF
NA,TRBV5-6,TRBJ2-7,NA,TGTGCCAGCAGCTTGGGAGGGTACGAGCAGTACTTC,CASSLGGYEQYF
NA,TRBV14,TRBJ1-2,NA,TGTGCCAGCAGCCAAGACGCAGGGGCGTCTGGCTACACCTTC,CASSQDAGASGYTF
NA,TRBV6-5,TRBJ1-1,TRBD1,TGTGCCAGCCGGACCGGGACAGGGAACACTGAAGCTTTCTTT,CASRTGTGNTEAFF
NA,TRBV6-1,TRBJ2-3,NA,TGTGCCAGCAGTACCATCGGAGGCACAGATACGCAGTATTTT,CASSTIGGTDTQYF
NA,TRBV29-1,TRBJ2-1,TRBD1,TGCAGCTCCCGACAGGGCGGGAATGAGCAGTTCTTC,CSSRQGGNEQFF
NA,TRBV9,TRBJ2-5,NA,TGTGCCAGCAGCGCCCCCGCGGGGGCGACCCAGTACTTC,CASSAPAGATQYF
NA,TRBV7-3,TRBJ2-1,TRBD2,TGTGCCAGCAGCTCCCAGACTAGCGGGCGGAATGAGCAGTTCTTC,CASSSQTSGRNEQFF
once,TRBV7-9,TRBJ1-1,NA,TGTGCCAGCAGCTTAGAAGCCACCAGGAGGGCTTTCTTT,CASSLEATRRAFF
NA,TRBV2,TRBJ1-5,NA,TGTGCCAGCAGTGTTGGGACACAGAATCAGCCCCAGCATTTT,CASSVGTQNQPQHF